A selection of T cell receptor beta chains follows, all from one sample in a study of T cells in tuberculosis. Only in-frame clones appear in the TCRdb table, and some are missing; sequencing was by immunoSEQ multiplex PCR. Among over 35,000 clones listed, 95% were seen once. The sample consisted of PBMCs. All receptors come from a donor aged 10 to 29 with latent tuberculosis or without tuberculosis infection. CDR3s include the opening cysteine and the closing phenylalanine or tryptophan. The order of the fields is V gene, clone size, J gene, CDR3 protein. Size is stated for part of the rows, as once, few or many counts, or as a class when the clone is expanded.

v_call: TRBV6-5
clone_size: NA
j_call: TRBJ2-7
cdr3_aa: CASTPGGGLPEQYF

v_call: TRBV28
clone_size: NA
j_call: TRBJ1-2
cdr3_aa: CASSNLARAGWGGYTF

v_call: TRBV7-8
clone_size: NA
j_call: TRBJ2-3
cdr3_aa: CASSPRFAGGAGDTQYF

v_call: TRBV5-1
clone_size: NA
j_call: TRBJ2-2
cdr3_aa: CASSLGQGDTGELFF

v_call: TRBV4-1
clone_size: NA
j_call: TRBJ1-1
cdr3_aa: CASSPGEVGTEAFF

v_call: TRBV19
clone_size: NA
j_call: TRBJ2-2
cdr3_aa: CASSRTSGVSGELFF

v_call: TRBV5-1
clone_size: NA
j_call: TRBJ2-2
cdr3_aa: CASKRTDTGELFF

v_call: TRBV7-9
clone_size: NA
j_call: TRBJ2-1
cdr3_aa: CASSLFGGDEQFF

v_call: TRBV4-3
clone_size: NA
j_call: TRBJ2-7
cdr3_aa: CASTPYHGGEQYF

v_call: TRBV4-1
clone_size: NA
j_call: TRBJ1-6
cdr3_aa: CASSQAGVRGLGLHF

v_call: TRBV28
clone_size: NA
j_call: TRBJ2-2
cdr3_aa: CASSSGGRATGELFF

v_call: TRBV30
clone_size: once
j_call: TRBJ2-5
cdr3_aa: CAFREGRQETQYF

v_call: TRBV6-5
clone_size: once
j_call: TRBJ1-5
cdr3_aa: CASSYSGARSVRGLHF

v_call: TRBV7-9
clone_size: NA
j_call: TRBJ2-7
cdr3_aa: CASSLVPIVSGGYEQYF

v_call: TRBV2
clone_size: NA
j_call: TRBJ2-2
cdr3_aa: CASSEGRTSTGELFF

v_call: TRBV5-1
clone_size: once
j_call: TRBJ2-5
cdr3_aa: CASSWGSGDEETQYF

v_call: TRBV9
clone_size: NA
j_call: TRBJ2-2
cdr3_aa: CASSARAGEITGELFF

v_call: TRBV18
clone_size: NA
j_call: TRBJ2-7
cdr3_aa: CASSLDRRPYEQYF

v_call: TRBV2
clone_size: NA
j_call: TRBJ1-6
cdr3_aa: CASRGQGDNSPLHF

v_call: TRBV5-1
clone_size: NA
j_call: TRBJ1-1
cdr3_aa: CASSFSGSPEAFF

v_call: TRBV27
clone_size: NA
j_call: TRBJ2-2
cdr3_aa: CASQKRGTANTGELFF

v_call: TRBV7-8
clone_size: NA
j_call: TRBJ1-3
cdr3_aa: CASSLIGTTSSGNTIYF

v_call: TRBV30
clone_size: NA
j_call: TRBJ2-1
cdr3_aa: CAWSSGVYNEQFF

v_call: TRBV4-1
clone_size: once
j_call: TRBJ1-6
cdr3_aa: CASSQPTVERLHF

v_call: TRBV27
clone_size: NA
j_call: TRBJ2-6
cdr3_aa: CASSLTCYRLSGANVLTF

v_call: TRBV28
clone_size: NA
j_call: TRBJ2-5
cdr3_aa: CASSLRETVETQYF

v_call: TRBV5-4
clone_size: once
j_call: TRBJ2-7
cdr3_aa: CASSQDRAYEQYF

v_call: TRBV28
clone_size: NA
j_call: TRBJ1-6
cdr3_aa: CASSLGGTVNSPLHF

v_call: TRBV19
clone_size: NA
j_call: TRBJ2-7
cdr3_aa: CASSIGATGTGAYEQYF

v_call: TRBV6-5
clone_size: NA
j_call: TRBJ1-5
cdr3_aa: CASRGQAGRNQPQHF

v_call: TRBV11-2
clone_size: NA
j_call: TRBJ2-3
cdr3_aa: CASIPHGGSTDTQYF

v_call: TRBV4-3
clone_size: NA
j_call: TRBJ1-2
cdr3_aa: CASSQDPEDRANYGYTF

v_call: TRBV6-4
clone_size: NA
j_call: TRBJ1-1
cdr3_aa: CASSFEGNTEAFF

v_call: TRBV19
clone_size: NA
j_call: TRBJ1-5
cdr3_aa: CASNRQGNQPQHF

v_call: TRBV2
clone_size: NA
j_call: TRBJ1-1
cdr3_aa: CASSESVEAFF

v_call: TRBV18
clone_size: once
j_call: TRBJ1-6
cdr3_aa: CASSPINIGQGSSPLHF

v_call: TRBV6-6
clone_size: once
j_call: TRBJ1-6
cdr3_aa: CASSSYRGEYNSPLHF

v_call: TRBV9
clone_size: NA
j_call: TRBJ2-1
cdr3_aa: CASSVVPGVYNEQFF

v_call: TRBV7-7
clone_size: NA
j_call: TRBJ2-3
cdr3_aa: CASSPRDLFSDTQYF

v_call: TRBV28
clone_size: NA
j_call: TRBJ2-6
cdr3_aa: CVVRGANVLTF

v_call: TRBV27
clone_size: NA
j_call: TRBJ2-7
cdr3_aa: CASSSFLAGGPWEQYF